The 5 T cell receptor beta chains below come from one sample, sequenced in a study of T cells in Graves' hyperthyroidism and ophthalmopathy. Amplified regions were TCR beta CDR3 sequences from RNA transcripts. Carried out on the TCR CDR3, a first-round RT-PCR used the HTBI primer set. Via MiXCR, TCRdb re-called the multiplex PCR reads, giving one row per CDR3 protein. This sample carries hundreds of thousands of distinct CDR3 sequences, roughly 14% of them seen once, and the ten largest clones take approximately 12%. Material: blood. All receptors come from a woman between 45 and 60 years old with Graves' ophthalmopathy.

This clonotype appeared many times. The chain recombines TRBV7-2 with TRBJ2-2; D unclear. The CDR3 is 14 residues long. Germline V gene lookup returns CDR1 SGHTA and CDR2 FQGNSA. Trimming left V 1 base short and J 5 bases short, with 8 bases between. In DNA form, the CDR3 reads TGTGCCAGCAGCTTAGGGTTCCAAACCGGGGAGCTGTTTTTT. It specifies CASSLGFQTGELFF.

This clonotype occurred many times. The genes are TRBV18 and TRBJ2-1, with unresolved D. Trimming took off 3 bases at V and 8 bases at J, with 8 bases between the two ends. The CDR3 extends over 12 amino acids. The V gene's germline CDR1 is KGHSH and CDR2 LQKENI. The CDR3 region is CASSPSTDEQFF. In DNA, the CDR3 is TGTGCCAGCTCACCCTCCACGGATGAGCAGTTCTTC.

This clonotype was observed at least ten times. The chain couples TRBV9 to TRBJ2-3; possibly TRBD2 for D (5 bases). CDR1 and CDR2 from the germline V gene are SGDLS and YYNGEE. V lost 0 bases and J 4 bases, leaving 9 bases between the germline ends. The CDR3 is made up of 14 amino acids. The CDR3 DNA follows: TGTGCCAGCAGCGTAGCGGGGAGCTCAGATACGCAGTATTTT. Its translation: CASSVAGSSDTQYF.

This clonotype turned up a few times. The rearrangement uses TRBV10-3 and TRBJ2-1; TRBD2 matches at 14 bases. Losses at the gene ends were 8 bases for V and 6 bases for J; bases not matched to a gene: 0. CDR1 and CDR2 (germline): ENHRY, SYGVKD. The CDR3 covers 13 residues. CDR3 sequence (DNA): TGTGCCATCGGGACTAGCGGGAGCAATGAGCAGTTCTTC. Its translation: CAIGTSGSNEQFF.

This clonotype came up a few times. The rearrangement uses TRBV20-1 and TRBJ2-1; D may match TRBD1 or TRBD2 (5 bases each). V was trimmed by 0 bases and J by 3 bases, leaving 9 bases between them. The length of the CDR3 is 14 residues. The germline CDR1 and CDR2 sequences are DFQATT and SNEGSKA (reference sequence). In DNA, the CDR3 is TGCAGTGCTAGAGAGGGGGAATTCTACAATGAGCAGTTCTTC. Its translation is CSAREGEFYNEQFF.